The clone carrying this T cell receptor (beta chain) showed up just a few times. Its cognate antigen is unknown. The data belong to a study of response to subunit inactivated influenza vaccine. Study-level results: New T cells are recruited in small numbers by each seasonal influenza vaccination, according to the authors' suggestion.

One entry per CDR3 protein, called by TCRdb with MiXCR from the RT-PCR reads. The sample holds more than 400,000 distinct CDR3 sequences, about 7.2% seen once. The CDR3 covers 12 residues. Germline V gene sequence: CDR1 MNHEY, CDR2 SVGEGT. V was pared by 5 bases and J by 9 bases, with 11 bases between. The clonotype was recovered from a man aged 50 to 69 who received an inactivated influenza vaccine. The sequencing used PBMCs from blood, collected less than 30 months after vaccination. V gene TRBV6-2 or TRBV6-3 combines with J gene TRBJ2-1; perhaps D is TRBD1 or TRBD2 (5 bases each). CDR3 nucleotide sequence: TGTGCCAGCAGTCCACTCGGGGCTGAGCAGTTCTTC. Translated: CASSPLGAEQFF.